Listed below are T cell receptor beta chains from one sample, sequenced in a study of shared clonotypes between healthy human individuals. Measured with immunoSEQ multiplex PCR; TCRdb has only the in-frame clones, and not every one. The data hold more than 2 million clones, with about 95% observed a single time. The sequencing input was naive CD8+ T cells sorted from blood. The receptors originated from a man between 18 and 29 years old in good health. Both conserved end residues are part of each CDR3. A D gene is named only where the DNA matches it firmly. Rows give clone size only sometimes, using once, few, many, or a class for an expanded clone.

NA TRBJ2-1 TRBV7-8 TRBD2 CASSFGLAGGSFYNEQFF TGTGCCAGCAGCTTTGGACTAGCGGGAGGTAGCTTTTACAATGAGCAGTTCTTC
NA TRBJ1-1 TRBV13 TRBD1 CASSPPGGLGTEAFF TGTGCCAGCAGCCCACCAGGGGGCTTAGGGACTGAAGCTTTCTTT
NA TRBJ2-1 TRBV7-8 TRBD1 CASSSGTASYNEQFF TGTGCCAGCAGTTCCGGGACAGCTTCCTACAATGAGCAGTTCTTC
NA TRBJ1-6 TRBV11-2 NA CASSLGDGRSPLHF TGTGCCAGCAGCTTGGGGGACGGTCGATCGCCCCTCCACTTT
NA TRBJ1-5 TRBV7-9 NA CASSLGLENQPQHF TGTGCCAGCAGCCTGGGTCTCGAGAATCAGCCCCAGCATTTT
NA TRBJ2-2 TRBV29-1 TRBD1 CSVEITGQGWNTGELFF TGCAGCGTTGAGATTACGGGACAGGGATGGAACACCGGGGAGCTGTTTTTT
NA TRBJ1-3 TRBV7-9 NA CASSLGTLTGNTIYF TGTGCCAGCAGCTTAGGGACCTTGACTGGAAACACCATATATTTT
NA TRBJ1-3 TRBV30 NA CAWGTQGPSGNTIYF TGTGCCTGGGGGACACAGGGACCCTCTGGAAACACCATATATTTT
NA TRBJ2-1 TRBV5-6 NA CASSPAGTWVDNEQFF TGTGCCAGCAGCCCGGCGGGCACCTGGGTGGACAATGAGCAGTTCTTC
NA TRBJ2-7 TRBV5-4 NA CASSPTGEGYEQYF TGTGCCAGCAGCCCCACAGGGGAGGGCTACGAGCAGTACTTC
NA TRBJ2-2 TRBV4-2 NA CASSHSSDVDTLRGTGELFF TGTGCCAGCAGCCACTCTTCCGACGTGGACACCCTGCGGGGCACCGGGGAGCTGTTTTTT
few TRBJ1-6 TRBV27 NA CASSNRYSPLHF TGTGCCAGCAGTAACAGGTATTCACCCCTCCACTTT
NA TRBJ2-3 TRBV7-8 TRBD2 CASSPLPAGERIDTQYF TGTGCCAGCAGCCCCCTCCCAGCGGGAGAGCGAATTGATACGCAGTATTTT
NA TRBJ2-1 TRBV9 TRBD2 CASSGGTSGDNEQFF TGTGCCAGCAGCGGAGGGACTAGCGGGGATAATGAGCAGTTCTTC
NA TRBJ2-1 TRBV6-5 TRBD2 CASSFRLAGGLDEQFF TGTGCCAGCAGTTTCCGACTAGCGGGAGGGCTGGATGAGCAGTTCTTC
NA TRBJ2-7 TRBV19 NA CASSIRSGGYEQYF TGTGCCAGTAGTATTCGTTCGGGTGGCTACGAGCAGTACTTC
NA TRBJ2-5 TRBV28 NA CASNDPMARETQYF TGTGCCAGCAACGACCCCATGGCGAGGGAGACCCAGTACTTC
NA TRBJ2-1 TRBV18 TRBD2 CASSPTPGLAEYYNEQFF TGTGCCAGCTCACCAACTCCTGGGCTAGCGGAGTACTACAATGAGCAGTTCTTC
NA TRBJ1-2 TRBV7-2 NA CASSLTGLNYGYTF TGTGCCAGCAGCTTGACCGGATTAAACTATGGCTACACCTTC
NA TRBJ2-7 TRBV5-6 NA CASSLETRTYEQYF TGTGCCAGCAGCTTGGAAACAAGAACCTACGAGCAGTACTTC
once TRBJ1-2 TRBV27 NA CASSLIDPETSNYGYTF TGTGCCAGCAGTTTGATAGATCCAGAAACTTCTAACTATGGCTACACCTTC
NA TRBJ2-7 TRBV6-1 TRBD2 CASTLAGVTYEQYF TGTGCCAGCACACTAGCGGGAGTCACCTACGAGCAGTACTTC
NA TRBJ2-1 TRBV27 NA CASSPGPAGNEQFF TGTGCCAGCAGTCCGGGCCCGGCGGGCAATGAGCAGTTCTTC
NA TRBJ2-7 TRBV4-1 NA CASSQRPGPSNYEQYF TGCGCCAGCAGCCAACGTCCGGGACCCAGTAACTACGAGCAGTACTTC
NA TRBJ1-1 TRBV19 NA CASSISPGANTEAFF TGTGCCAGTAGTATTAGTCCCGGAGCGAACACTGAAGCTTTCTTT
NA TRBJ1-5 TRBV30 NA CAWSSGNQPQHF TGTGCCTGGAGCAGCGGAAATCAGCCCCAGCATTTT
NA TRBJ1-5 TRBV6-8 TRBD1 CATPYGQGHGNQPQHF TGTGCCACCCCTTATGGACAGGGGCATGGCAATCAGCCCCAGCATTTT
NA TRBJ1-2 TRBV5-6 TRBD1 CASSFSDFGTGLVYTF TGTGCCAGCAGCTTCTCCGACTTTGGGACAGGGTTAGTCTACACCTTC
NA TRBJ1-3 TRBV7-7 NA CASSLDGTEGNTIYF TGTGCTAGCAGCTTGGACGGGACGGAGGGAAACACCATATATTTT
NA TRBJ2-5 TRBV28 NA CASSEAGLGYETQYF TGTGCCAGCAGTGAAGCTGGGTTGGGGTATGAGACCCAGTACTTC
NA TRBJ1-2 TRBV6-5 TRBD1 CASSPPGQPYGYTF TGTGCCAGCAGTCCTCCGGGACAGCCCTATGGCTACACCTTC
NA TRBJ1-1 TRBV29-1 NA CSVKSVAEAFF TGCAGCGTGAAGTCCGTGGCTGAAGCTTTCTTT
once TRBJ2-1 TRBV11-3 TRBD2 CASSSYGAGEGNEQFF TGTGCCAGCAGCTCCTACGGGGCGGGAGAGGGGAATGAGCAGTTCTTC
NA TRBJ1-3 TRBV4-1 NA CASSEGGPPGNTIYF TGCGCCAGCAGCGAGGGGGGACCCCCTGGAAACACCATATATTTT
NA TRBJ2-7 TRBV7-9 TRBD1 CASSFGGQGLHEQYF TGTGCCAGCAGCTTTGGGGGACAGGGTTTACACGAGCAGTACTTC
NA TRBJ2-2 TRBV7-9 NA CASTGRVETGELFF TGTGCCAGCACGGGTAGGGTCGAGACCGGGGAGCTGTTTTTT
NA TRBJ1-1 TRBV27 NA CASTTLAPGTAFF TGTGCCAGCACCACACTAGCCCCCGGGACAGCTTTCTTT
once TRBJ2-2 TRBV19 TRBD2 CAWGGGSGDNTGELFF TGTGCCTGGGGTGGAGGTAGCGGGGATAACACCGGGGAGCTGTTTTTT
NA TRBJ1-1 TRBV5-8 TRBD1 CASSLDEGDREYTEAFF TGTGCCAGCAGCTTGGATGAGGGTGACAGGGAGTACACTGAAGCTTTCTTT
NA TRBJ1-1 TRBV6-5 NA CASSPRQQGPEAFF TGTGCCAGCTCGCCCCGGCAGCAGGGACCTGAAGCTTTCTTT
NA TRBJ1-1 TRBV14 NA CASSVTANLNTEAFF TGTGCCAGCAGCGTCACAGCTAACCTGAACACTGAAGCTTTCTTT
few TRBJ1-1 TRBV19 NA CASRMGDTEAFF TGTGCCAGTAGGATGGGAGACACTGAAGCTTTCTTT
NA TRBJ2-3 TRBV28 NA CASRLPDSFSADTQYF TGTGCCAGCAGACTCCCGGACAGTTTTTCAGCAGATACGCAGTATTTT
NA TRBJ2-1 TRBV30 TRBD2 CAWSVSGSVDNEQFF TGTGCCTGGAGTGTTAGCGGGAGTGTAGACAATGAGCAGTTCTTC
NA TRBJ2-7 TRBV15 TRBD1 CATSGRDSSYEQYF TGTGCCACCAGCGGTAGGGACAGCTCGTACGAGCAGTACTTC
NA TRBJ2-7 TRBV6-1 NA CASSPRGFPNYEQYF TGTGCCAGCAGTCCTAGGGGTTTCCCGAACTACGAGCAGTACTTC
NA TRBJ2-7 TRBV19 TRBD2 CASSILSGDSYEQYF TGTGCCAGTAGTATATTGAGCGGGGACTCCTACGAGCAGTACTTC
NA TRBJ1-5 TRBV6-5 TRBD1 CASRDRGLNQPQHF TGTGCCAGCAGGGACAGGGGGCTCAATCAGCCCCAGCATTTT
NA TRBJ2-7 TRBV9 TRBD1 CASSVGQGSTYEQYF TGTGCCAGCAGCGTAGGACAGGGAAGCACCTACGAGCAGTACTTC
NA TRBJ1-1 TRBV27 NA CASSFSAGLGGNTEAFF TGTGCCAGCAGTTTTTCGGCAGGGCTAGGCGGGAACACTGAAGCTTTCTTT
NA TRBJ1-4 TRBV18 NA CASSPPTDLVATNEKLFF TGTGCCAGCTCACCACCCACAGACCTAGTTGCAACTAATGAAAAACTGTTTTTT
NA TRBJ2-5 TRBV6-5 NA CASSYGLSEETQYF TGTGCCAGCAGTTACGGCTTATCGGAAGAGACCCAGTACTTC
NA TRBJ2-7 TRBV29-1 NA CSVELTGGLPYEQYF TGCAGCGTTGAATTAACCGGAGGCCTGCCCTACGAGCAGTACTTC
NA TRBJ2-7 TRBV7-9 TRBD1 CASSLAGQGLSYEQYF TGTGCCAGCAGCTTAGCTGGACAGGGCCTCTCCTACGAGCAGTACTTC
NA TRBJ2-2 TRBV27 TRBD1 CASRSGQTGELFF TGTGCCAGCAGATCGGGACAGACCGGGGAGCTGTTTTTT